The next 18 T cell receptor beta chains were all read from a single sample in a study of CXCR3-negative and CXCR3-positive naive CD8 T cells. Study-wide points: When CXCR3-positive naive cells were set against CXCR3-negative naive cells, the former had more hydrophobic TRB CDR3s.

UMI-tagged TRB cDNA libraries were built via 5' RACE. From its re-call of the 5' RACE reads, TCRdb lists each CDR3 protein once, without DNA. Its listing shows about 150,000 distinct CDR3 sequences. The antigens of these receptors remain unknown. The sequencing sample was made of naive CXCR3+ CD8+ T cells from blood. Subset defined: CD45RO-CCR7+CD27+CD95- naive CD8+ T cells expressing CXCR3 (TNR3+). These receptors were collected from a human donor in good health. Some clones in this sample may be carry-over from other donors' samples.

The gene calls are TRBV12-3 or TRBV12-4 and TRBJ2-3; TCRdb designates TRBD2, a call that cannot be tested without DNA. The CDR3 contains 17 residues. The CDR3 sequence: CASSFPSSGGYTDTQYF.

J is TRBJ2-2 and V is TRBV29-1; TCRdb gives TRBD2 as the D gene, but with no DNA this cannot be confirmed. Germline V gene lookup returns CDR1 SQVTM and CDR2 ANQGSEA. The CDR3 consists of 13 residues. This CDR3 is CSASGPNTGELFF.

The chain couples TRBV7-9 to TRBJ1-1; TCRdb picks TRBD1, but there is no DNA to check that call. CDR1 and CDR2 (germline): SEHNR, FQNEAQ (reference sequence). CDR3 length equals 15 residues. The CDR3 protein is CASSSGDMVNTEAFF.

V is TRBV12-3 or TRBV12-4 and J is TRBJ2-3; TCRdb names TRBD2, which stays unverified in the absence of DNA. CDR3 length: 16 amino acids. CDR3 amino acids: CASSPGLVPSTDTQYF.

V gene TRBV29-1 combines with J gene TRBJ2-5; the D call of TRBD1 rests on TCRdb alone, since no DNA is present to check it. Germline CDR1 SQVTM, CDR2 ANQGSEA. The CDR3 is 14 residues long. CDR3 sequence reads: CSVEGTGGQETQYF.

The gene calls are TRBV7-9 and TRBJ2-2; TCRdb picks TRBD1, but there is no DNA to check that call. CDR3 length equals 15 residues. CDR1 SEHNR and CDR2 FQNEAQ come from the germline V gene (reference sequence). CDR3 amino acids: CASSEEQGYTGELFF. The full variable domain, with the rest looked up from reference TRBV7-9 and TRBJ2-2, is DTGVSQNPRHKITKRGQNVTFRCDPISEHNRLYWYRQTLGQGPEFLTYFQNEAQLEKSRLLSDRFSAERPKGSFSTLEIQRTEQGDSAMYLCASSEEQGYTGELFFGEGSRLTVL.

The V call is TRBV11-2, the J call TRBJ1-2; TCRdb picks TRBD1, but there is no DNA to check that call. The CDR3 is made up of 14 amino acids. Germline lookup yields CDR1 SGHAT and CDR2 FQNNGV. The CDR3: CASSFGGGLDGYTF.

The chain has TRBV4-1 and TRBJ1-1; there is no DNA to check the TCRdb D call of TRBD1. The germline CDR1 and CDR2 sequences are MGHRA and YSYEKL. The CDR3 loop spans 12 amino acids. The CDR3 is CASSPTGRAAFF.

The chain has TRBV15 and TRBJ2-7. This CDR3 is built from 12 residues. Per germline, CDR1 LNHNV and CDR2 YYDKDF (reference sequence). Here the CDR3 reads CATSQIGYEQYF.

The rearrangement uses TRBV27 and TRBJ2-1. Germline V gives CDR1 MNHEY, CDR2 SMNVEV (reference sequence). This CDR3 comprises 15 residues. The CDR3 loop reads CASRNLGYGYNEQFF.

The chain has TRBV19 and TRBJ1-1. Germline CDR1 is LNHDA and CDR2 is SQIVND (reference sequence). This CDR3 contains 13 residues. The CDR3 sequence is CASSLSWVTEAFF.

The chain employs TRBV28 and TRBJ2-3; checking the TCRdb D call of TRBD2 is not possible without DNA. This CDR3 spans 17 amino acids. The germline V gene has CDR1 MDHEN and CDR2 SYDVKM. The CDR3 spells CASSASRLAGGTDTQYF. Complete variable domain (other parts from reference TRBV28 and TRBJ2-3): DVKVTQSSRYLVKRTGEKVFLECVQDMDHENMFWYRQDPGLGLRLIYFSYDVKMKEKGDIPEGYSVSREKKERFSLILESASTNQTSMYLCASSASRLAGGTDTQYFGPGTRLTVL.

J is TRBJ1-1 and V is TRBV11-2; the D call of TRBD1 rests on TCRdb alone, since no DNA is present to check it. The germline gives CDR1 SGHAT, CDR2 FQNNGV. This CDR3 has 15 amino acids. The CDR3 is CASSEGQGTNTEAFF.

The chain is built from TRBV29-1 and TRBJ2-7; as DNA is missing, the TRBD1 call by TCRdb cannot be tested. The CDR3 extends over 12 amino acids. Germline loops: CDR1 SQVTM, CDR2 ANQGSEA. Here the CDR3 reads CSVAGLSYEQYF.

This sequence joins TRBV2 and TRBJ2-1; TCRdb gives TRBD2 as the D gene, but with no DNA this cannot be confirmed. The CDR3 spans 16 residues. From germline, CDR1 is SNHLY and CDR2 FYNNEI. The CDR3 here is CASSEVLAEPNNEQFF.

The chain is built from TRBV12-3 or TRBV12-4 and TRBJ1-1; lacking DNA, the TRBD1 call made by TCRdb goes unchecked. The CDR3 length is 16 residues. The CDR3 loop reads CASSLQGNVGDTEAFF.

The CDR3 loop reads CASSLSQGNTEAFF. The genes are TRBV12-3 or TRBV12-4 and TRBJ1-1; the D gene TCRdb calls, TRBD1, cannot be checked with no DNA. The CDR3 runs 14 residues.

This sequence joins TRBV29-1 and TRBJ2-4; TCRdb picks TRBD1, but there is no DNA to check that call. The CDR3 runs 14 residues. Germline V lookup: CDR1 SQVTM, CDR2 ANQGSEA. The chain's CDR3 is CSVLGGLAKNIQYF.